The 10 T cell receptor beta chains below come from one sample, sequenced in a study of human T cells and chemical hapten exposure. TCRdb re-called the 5' RACE reads through MiXCR, storing one row per CDR3 protein. Among some 150,000 distinct CDR3 sequences, around 4.1% were seen once, and the ten largest hold approximately 1.4%. Unfractionated whole blood yielded total RNA. These receptors were collected from a female donor in good health.

This clonotype occurred many times. CDR3 sequence reads: CASSPRETSREQYF. CDR3 coding DNA: TGTGCCAGCAGCCCAAGGGAGACTAGTAGGGAGCAGTACTTC. The chain couples TRBV7-8 to TRBJ2-7, with D possibly TRBD2 on 6 matching bases. The ends were cut back, 5 bases at V and 7 bases at J, with 18 bases in the middle. Per the germline V gene, CDR1 is SGHVS and CDR2 is FQNEAQ. This CDR3 has 14 amino acids.

This clonotype was seen repeatedly, ten times or more. The V and J genes are TRBV27 and TRBJ2-3, with 7 bases identical to TRBD1. V was pared by 7 bases and J by 3 bases, with 4 bases of the junction left unmatched. Germline lookup yields CDR1 MNHEY and CDR2 SMNVEV (reference sequence). This CDR3 comprises 13 residues. CDR3 DNA: TGTGCCAGCAACGTACAGGGGACAGATACGCAGTATTTT. Translating it yields CASNVQGTDTQYF.

The CDR3 DNA reads TGTGCCAGCAGCTTAGGGTTGGGGACAGGGCTTAAGGCTGAGCAGTTCTTC. This gives the protein CASSLGLGTGLKAEQFF. The rearrangement joins TRBV11-2 to TRBJ2-1; TRBD1 agrees at 9 bases. Trimming removed 1 base from V and 9 bases from J; junction bases left unmatched: 13. In germline, CDR1 is SGHAT, CDR2 FQNNGV. This CDR3 region has 17 residues.

V usage is TRBV5-1 and J usage is TRBJ1-2; D not certain. The CDR3 runs 13 residues. V shed 8 bases and J shed 0 bases, with 11 bases lying between them. The V gene's germline CDR1 is SGHRS and CDR2 YFSETQ. The CDR3 DNA sequence: TGCGCCAGTCGAATCCAAACTAACTATGGCTACACCTTC. This sequence encodes CASRIQTNYGYTF.

This sequence joins TRBV5-5 and TRBJ2-1, with D possibly matching TRBD1 (6 bases). CDR3 length: 14 residues. The germline V and J ends were trimmed by 0 bases and 9 bases, with 13 bases remaining between them. From germline, CDR1 is SGHKS and CDR2 YYEKEE (reference sequence). CDR3 sequence: CASSLDRVRGEQFF. The CDR3, as DNA: TGTGCCAGCAGCTTGGACAGGGTCAGGGGTGAGCAGTTCTTC.

This clonotype occurred a few times. This chain links TRBV4-1 with TRBJ2-1; TRBD2 aligns across 9 bases. Germline V gene sequence: CDR1 MGHRA, CDR2 YSYEKL. The CDR3 length is 16 residues. The J segment lost 6 bases and the V segment lost 1 base, leaving 7 bases of the junction unmatched. The CDR3: CASSQAGGGALNEQFF. The CDR3 nucleotides are TGCGCCAGCAGCCAAGCGGGCGGGGGGGCCCTCAATGAGCAGTTCTTC.

This clonotype has at least ten counts. This chain joins TRBV9 and TRBJ1-1; D might be TRBD1 (5 bases). With 0 bases removed from V and 3 bases from J, the gap between germline ends came to 21 bases. The germline gives CDR1 SGDLS, CDR2 YYNGEE. CDR3 size: 18 residues. The CDR3 loop reads CASSVGLFGGGGDTEAFF. In DNA, the CDR3 is TGTGCCAGCAGCGTAGGCTTGTTTGGCGGGGGAGGCGACACTGAAGCTTTCTTT.

This clonotype was observed a few times. The V call is TRBV6-6, the J call TRBJ1-1, with D perhaps matching TRBD1 (5 bases). CDR1 and CDR2 from the germline V gene are MNHNY and SVGAGI (reference sequence). The length of the CDR3 is 13 residues. V dropped 5 bases and J dropped 1 base, with 8 bases sitting between them. The CDR3 DNA reads as TGTGCCAGCAGTACAGGAAGGAACACTGAAGCTTTCTTT. Protein sequence: CASSTGRNTEAFF.

This clonotype was detected ten times or more. This chain links TRBV20-1 with TRBJ2-3; 9 nucleotides match TRBD2. Germline V gives CDR1 DFQATT, CDR2 SNEGSKA (reference sequence). The ends lost 3 bases at V and 2 bases at J; junction bases unmatched: 9. CDR3 length equals 16 residues. The CDR3 spells CSASRSGGPATDTQYF. The DNA for the CDR3 is TGCAGTGCTAGTCGGAGCGGGGGGCCGGCCACAGATACGCAGTATTTT.

This clonotype was counted ten times or more. The rearrangement links TRBV6-5 to TRBJ2-3, with 12 bases lining up with TRBD2. Germline values: CDR1 MNHEY, CDR2 SVGAGI. This CDR3 has 17 amino acids. Trimming took 5 bases from V and 0 from J; bases not matched to a gene: 6. CDR3 sequence: CASSRGTSGRSTDTQYF. As DNA, the CDR3 is TGTGCCAGCAGTCGAGGGACTAGCGGGCGGAGCACAGATACGCAGTATTTT.